This TCR beta chain was sequenced during a study of cytotoxic CD8 clonotypes in ibrutinib-treated CLL. Study-wide background: Following treatment for a median about 13 months, range 6 to 36, response samples were then taken.

Between the trimmed V and J ends, which lost 1 base and 2 bases, there was a span of 11 bases. Germline values: CDR1 LNHNV, CDR2 YYDKDF (reference sequence). CDR3 length equals 15 residues. Regarding this clone: What it binds is not known.

Repertoires were generated with immunoSEQ multiplex PCR, while TCRdb's copy carries only in-frame clones and drops some. The top ten hold about 38% of the sample, which has some 76,000 clones, approximately 87% seen once. Study conclusions and caveats: Clonality showed a rise at ibrutinib response that reversed toward baseline at progression.

With cryopreserved PBMCs as the source, 1.5 to 2 micrograms of genomic DNA went to TCR beta libraries. This material consisted of PBMCs, taken after 24 months of ibrutinib treatment. This clonotype originated in a human donor with chronic lymphocytic leukemia. J is TRBJ1-1 and V is TRBV15; D perhaps matches TRBD1 (5 bases). This CDR3 is CATSRARGPNTEAFF. CDR3 DNA sequence: TGTGCCACCAGCAGAGCACGGGGACCAAACACTGAAGCTTTCTTT.